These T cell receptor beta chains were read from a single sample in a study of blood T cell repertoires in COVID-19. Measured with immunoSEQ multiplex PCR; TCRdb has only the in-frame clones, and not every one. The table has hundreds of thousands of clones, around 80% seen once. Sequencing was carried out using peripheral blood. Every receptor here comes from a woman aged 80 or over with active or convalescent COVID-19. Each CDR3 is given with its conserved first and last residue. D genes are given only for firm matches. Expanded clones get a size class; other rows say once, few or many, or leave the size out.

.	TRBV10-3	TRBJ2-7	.	TGTGCCATCAGTGTGGAGTACGAGCAGTACTTC	CAISVEYEQYF
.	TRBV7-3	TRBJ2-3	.	TGTGCCAGCAGCTCCTATACATTGCTAGACACAGATACGCAGTATTTT	CASSSYTLLDTDTQYF
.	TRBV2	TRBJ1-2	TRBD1	TGTGCCAGCAGCCGCCTCGGGACAGGGTTGAGCGGCTACACCTTC	CASSRLGTGLSGYTF
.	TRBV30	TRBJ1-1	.	TGTGCCTGGAGTGGTAATGGGGGCTTAAGAGAAGCTTTCTTT	CAWSGNGGLREAFF
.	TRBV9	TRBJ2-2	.	TGTGCCAGCAGCGTAGGGGCCACCGGGGAGCTGTTTTTT	CASSVGATGELFF
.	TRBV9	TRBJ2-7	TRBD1	TGTGCCAGCAGCGCTAGGACAGGCACCTACGAGCAGTACTTC	CASSARTGTYEQYF
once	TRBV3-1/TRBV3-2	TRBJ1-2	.	TGTGCCAGCAGCCAATCTGCCGGGGGCTACACCTTC	CASSQSAGGYTF
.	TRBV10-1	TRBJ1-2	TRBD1	TGCGCCAGCAGAGAGGGCAGGGGGCGCATCTATGGCTACACCTTC	CASREGRGRIYGYTF
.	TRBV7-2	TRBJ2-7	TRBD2	TGTGCCAGCAGCTCCAGAACACTAGCGGGAGGTGACGAGCAGTACTTC	CASSSRTLAGGDEQYF
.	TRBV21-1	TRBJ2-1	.	TGTGCCAGCAGAGCGGATAGCGGGAGATTCCATGAGCAGTTCTTC	CASRADSGRFHEQFF
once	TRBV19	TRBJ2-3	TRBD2	TGTGCCAGTAGTTCGGCGGGAGGCGCAGATACGCAGTATTTT	CASSSAGGADTQYF
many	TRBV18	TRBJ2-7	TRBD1	TGTGCCAGCTCCCAAATGGGACAGGGGAGTTACGAGCAGTACTTC	CASSQMGQGSYEQYF
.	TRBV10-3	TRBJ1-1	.	TGTGCCATCAGTGAGTCGGCCGGGACTGAAGCTTTCTTT	CAISESAGTEAFF
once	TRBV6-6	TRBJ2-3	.	TGTGCCAGCAGCACGGGGACTAGCACAGATACGCAGTATTTT	CASSTGTSTDTQYF
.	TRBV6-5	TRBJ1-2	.	TGTGCCAGCAGTTACCGACAGGATCGACTCTATGGCTACACCTTC	CASSYRQDRLYGYTF
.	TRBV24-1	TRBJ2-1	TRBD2	TGTGCCACCAGTGATAGGACTAGCGGGAGCAATGAGCAGTTCTTC	CATSDRTSGSNEQFF
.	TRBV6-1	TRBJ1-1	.	TGTGCCAGCAGTGAATACCGAGGTAATGCTGAAGCTTTCTTT	CASSEYRGNAEAFF
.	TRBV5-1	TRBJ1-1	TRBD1	TGCGCCAGCAGCCCCGCGTTCGGACAGGGAATTGAAGCTTTCTTT	CASSPAFGQGIEAFF
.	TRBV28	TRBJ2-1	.	TGTGCCAGCAGTTTCCCCATGGGCCGGGAGCAGTTCTTC	CASSFPMGREQFF
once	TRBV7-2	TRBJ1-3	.	TGTGCCAGCAGCTTAGCCCGCGGAGCCGACACCATATATTTT	CASSLARGADTIYF
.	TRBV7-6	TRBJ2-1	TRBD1	TGTGCCAGCAGCTTAGACAGGGGACAGGGCTACAATGAGCAGTTCTTC	CASSLDRGQGYNEQFF
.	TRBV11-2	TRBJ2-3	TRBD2	TGTGCCAGCAGCTCCAACGTAGCGGGAGGGACGCAGTATTTT	CASSSNVAGGTQYF
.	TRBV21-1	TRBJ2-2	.	TGTGCCAGCAGCAACTTAAAACCTAGCGGGAGTAGGGACACCGGGGAGCTGTTTTTT	CASSNLKPSGSRDTGELFF
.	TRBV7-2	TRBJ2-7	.	TGTGCCAGCAGCTTTATACTAAGAGATTCCTCCTACGAGCAGTACTTC	CASSFILRDSSYEQYF
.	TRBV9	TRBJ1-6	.	TGTGCCAGCAGCGCCTCAGGGTGGCCTAATTCACCCCTCCACTTT	CASSASGWPNSPLHF
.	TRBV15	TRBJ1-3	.	TGTGCCACCAGCGGGCAGACAGGTCCAGACGTAAATCGCCTCTCTGGAAACACCATATATTTT	CATSGQTGPDVNRLSGNTIYF
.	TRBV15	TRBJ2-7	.	TGTGCCACCAGCAGAGACCACTACGAGCAGTACTTC	CATSRDHYEQYF
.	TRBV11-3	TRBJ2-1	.	TGTGCCAGCAGCTTAGAGTTGAACAGGGCCTACCCTTACAATGAGCAGTTCTTC	CASSLELNRAYPYNEQFF
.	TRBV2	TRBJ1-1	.	TGTGCCAGCCAGCAGTCGGAAGGGGGAGCTTTCTTT	CASQQSEGGAFF
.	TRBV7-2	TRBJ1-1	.	TGTGCCAGCAGCTTATACGTGAGGACTGAAGCTTTCTTT	CASSLYVRTEAFF
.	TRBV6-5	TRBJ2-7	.	TGTGCCAGCAGTTCTCGTCGGACCCGGACACCCTACGAGCAGTACTTC	CASSSRRTRTPYEQYF
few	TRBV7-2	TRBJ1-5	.	TGTGCCAGCAGCTTAAGAGGGGGTAGCAATCAGCCCCAGCATTTT	CASSLRGGSNQPQHF
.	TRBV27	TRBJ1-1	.	TGTGCCAGCAGCTTTAACCGGGGGGGTGGGGGAACCGCTGAAGCTTTCTTT	CASSFNRGGGGTAEAFF
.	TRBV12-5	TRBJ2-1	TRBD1	TGTGCTAGTGGTTTGCGGTTGGCGGACAGGGATTATAATGAGCAGTTCTTC	CASGLRLADRDYNEQFF
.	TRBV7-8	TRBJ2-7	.	TGTGCCAGCAGCTTAGTTCCTAGGCTGTACGAGCAGTACTTC	CASSLVPRLYEQYF
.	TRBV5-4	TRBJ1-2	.	TGTGCCAGCAGCTCCTTCGGGGGGGACTATGGCTACACCTTC	CASSSFGGDYGYTF
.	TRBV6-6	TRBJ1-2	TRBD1	TGTGCCAGCAGCTGGGGACAGACCCTGAACTATGGCTACACCTTC	CASSWGQTLNYGYTF
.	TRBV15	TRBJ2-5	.	TGTGCCACCAGCCCAGGGGCTTTAAAGCGGGAGACCCAGTACTTC	CATSPGALKRETQYF
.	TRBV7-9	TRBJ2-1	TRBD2	TGTGCCAGCAGCTTGACCAAAACCGGGACTAGGGGCCATGAGCAGTTCTTC	CASSLTKTGTRGHEQFF
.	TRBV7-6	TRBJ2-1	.	TGTGCCAGCAGCCTACTAAGGCACAATGAGCAGTTCTTC	CASSLLRHNEQFF
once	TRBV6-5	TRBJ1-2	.	TGTGCCAGCAGCCAGCGGGGCGTTAGCTATGGCTACACCTTC	CASSQRGVSYGYTF
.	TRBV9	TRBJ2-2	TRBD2	TGTGCCAGCCCGCTCTCAGCGGGAGGGCCTTCGGGCACCGGGGAGCTGTTTTTT	CASPLSAGGPSGTGELFF
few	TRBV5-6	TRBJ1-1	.	TGTGCCAGCACCAGCTACGGGGTTATGAACACTGAAGCTTTCTTT	CASTSYGVMNTEAFF
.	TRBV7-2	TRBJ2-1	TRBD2	TGTGCCAGCAGCTTAGAAGGGACTAGCGGGCGAAATGAGCAGTTCTTC	CASSLEGTSGRNEQFF
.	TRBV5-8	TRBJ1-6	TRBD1	TGTGCCAGCACCCGGGACAGGCAAGGATCGGCCCTCCACTTT	CASTRDRQGSALHF
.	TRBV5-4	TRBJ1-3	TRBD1	TGTGCCAGCAGCTCTCCGGGACAGGCTGGAAACACCATATATTTT	CASSSPGQAGNTIYF
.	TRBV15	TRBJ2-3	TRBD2	TGTGCCACCAGCAGGACTAGCGGGGGTAGCACAGATACGCAGTATTTT	CATSRTSGGSTDTQYF
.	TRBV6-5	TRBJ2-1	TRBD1	TGTGCCAGCAGGGCTACAGGGGCGGAGTACAATGAGCAGTTCTTC	CASRATGAEYNEQFF
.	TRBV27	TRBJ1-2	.	TGTGCCAGCAGTCGCAACCCAGACAGGAACTATGGCTACACCTTC	CASSRNPDRNYGYTF
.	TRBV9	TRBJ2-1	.	TGTGCCAGCAGCGTAATAGGAGGCTCCTACAATGAGCAGTTCTTC	CASSVIGGSYNEQFF
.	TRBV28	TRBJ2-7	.	TGTGCCAGCAGTTTCTCTAAACGTACTGAGCAGTACTTC	CASSFSKRTEQYF
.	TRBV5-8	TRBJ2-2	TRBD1	TGTGCCAGCAGCTTAGGACAGGGAGGCGGGGAGCTGTTTTTT	CASSLGQGGGELFF
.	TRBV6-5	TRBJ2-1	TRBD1	TGTGCCAGCAGCCGGACAGGGGATAATGAGCAGTTCTTC	CASSRTGDNEQFF
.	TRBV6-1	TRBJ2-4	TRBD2	TGTGCCAGCAGTGACCAGGGGCTAGCGGGACCCACAGTCATTCAGTACTTC	CASSDQGLAGPTVIQYF